A selection of T cell receptor beta chains follows, all from one sample in a study of T cell responses to AZD1222 COVID-19 vaccine. Clones were read by immunoSEQ multiplex PCR, and TCRdb kept only the in-frame ones, dropping some. The sample lists about 170,000 clones, around 90% occurring once. Material: peripheral blood, obtained 28 days after the second dose of the MenACWY control vaccine. Receptor source: an adult who received the MenACWY meningococcal vaccine as a control. The CDR3 runs from the conserved cysteine through the conserved F or W. Fields, in order: D gene, J gene, clone size, V gene, CDR3 DNA, CDR3 protein. The D gene is left open where the match is weak. Only some rows state a clone size, as once, few, many or a class for expanded clones.

D: .; J: TRBJ1-3; size: .; V: TRBV23-1; DNA: TGCGCCAGCAGTCAACCCGACCCCTTGAAGAGAAACACCATATATTTT; CDR3: CASSQPDPLKRNTIYF
D: TRBD1; J: TRBJ1-2; size: .; V: TRBV6-5; DNA: TGTGCCAGTCAAAGGAGGGCAGGGGGTGGCTACACCTTC; CDR3: CASQRRAGGGYTF
D: TRBD1; J: TRBJ1-6; size: .; V: TRBV19; DNA: TGTGCCAGTAGTGAACAGGGGCTAGGTAATTCACCCCTCCACTTT; CDR3: CASSEQGLGNSPLHF
D: TRBD1; J: TRBJ1-4; size: once; V: TRBV6-5; DNA: TGTGCCAGCAGGCCCAGGGACAGTAGTAATGAAAAACTGTTTTTT; CDR3: CASRPRDSSNEKLFF
D: TRBD1; J: TRBJ1-5; size: once; V: TRBV28; DNA: TGTGCCAGCAGTTTAAACGACAGGGCTGGCAATCAGCCCCAGCATTTT; CDR3: CASSLNDRAGNQPQHF
D: .; J: TRBJ2-7; size: .; V: TRBV27; DNA: TGTGCCAGCAGGTCCCACGGGCGTGAGCAGTACTTC; CDR3: CASRSHGREQYF
D: .; J: TRBJ1-6; size: few; V: TRBV11-2; DNA: TGTGCCAGCGCCGTAACCTATAATTCACCCCTCCACTTT; CDR3: CASAVTYNSPLHF
D: TRBD2; J: TRBJ2-6; size: .; V: TRBV25-1; DNA: TGTGCCAGCAGTGGCGCCAGCGGGAGGGCCTCTGGGGCCAACGTCCTGACTTTC; CDR3: CASSGASGRASGANVLTF
D: TRBD2; J: TRBJ2-2; size: .; V: TRBV11-3; DNA: TGTGCCAGCAGCCCCGCGGGGGGCCGGGGCACCGGGGAGCTGTTTTTT; CDR3: CASSPAGGRGTGELFF
D: .; J: TRBJ1-6; size: .; V: TRBV7-2; DNA: TGTGCCAGCAGCTTAGACGGGAATTCACCCCTCCACTTT; CDR3: CASSLDGNSPLHF
D: TRBD2; J: TRBJ2-5; size: .; V: TRBV27; DNA: TGTGCCAGCAGTTTATATTTTCGGCGGGAGGCGGAGACCCAGTACTTC; CDR3: CASSLYFRREAETQYF
D: .; J: TRBJ1-1; size: once; V: TRBV11-2; DNA: TGTGCCAGCAGCAACAAGGACGGGAACACTGAAGCTTTCTTT; CDR3: CASSNKDGNTEAFF
D: TRBD1; J: TRBJ1-2; size: .; V: TRBV19; DNA: TGTGCCAGTCGAGGCTCGGTCGGGACAGGGAACGGCTACACCTTC; CDR3: CASRGSVGTGNGYTF
D: TRBD1; J: TRBJ1-2; size: .; V: TRBV27; DNA: TGTGCCAGCAGTTTAGTTGACAGGGGTGGCGGCTACACCTTC; CDR3: CASSLVDRGGGYTF
D: TRBD1; J: TRBJ2-7; size: .; V: TRBV2; DNA: TGTGCCAGCAGTGCGGGACAGGCCTACGAGCAGTACTTC; CDR3: CASSAGQAYEQYF
D: TRBD1; J: TRBJ2-7; size: once; V: TRBV18; DNA: TGTGCCAGCTCACTCTCGACGGACAGGCCCCACGAGCAGTACTTC; CDR3: CASSLSTDRPHEQYF
D: .; J: TRBJ1-1; size: once; V: TRBV2; DNA: TGTGCCAGCAGCCCCACTTCGAACACTGAAGCTTTCTTT; CDR3: CASSPTSNTEAFF
D: .; J: TRBJ2-3; size: .; V: TRBV7-2; DNA: TGTGCCAGCAGCCCTAGCCGGTCGGATACGCAGTATTTT; CDR3: CASSPSRSDTQYF
D: .; J: TRBJ1-1; size: .; V: TRBV7-9; DNA: TGTGCCAGCAGCTTAGAAGTAAGGGCGGCTTTCTTT; CDR3: CASSLEVRAAFF
D: .; J: TRBJ1-1; size: .; V: TRBV2; DNA: TGTGCCAGCAGAAGCCCGAGAATGAACACTGAAGCTTTCTTT; CDR3: CASRSPRMNTEAFF
D: TRBD1; J: TRBJ1-5; size: .; V: TRBV10-1; DNA: TGCGCCAGCATCAGGGGGCTCAATCAGCCCCAGCATTTT; CDR3: CASIRGLNQPQHF
D: .; J: TRBJ2-5; size: .; V: TRBV29-1; DNA: TGCAGCTCGGCCTCCCCACGCGGGGAGACCCAGTACTTC; CDR3: CSSASPRGETQYF
D: TRBD2; J: TRBJ2-3; size: .; V: TRBV5-1; DNA: TGCGCCAGCGGCTACGGGACTAGCAGTCCAGATACGCAGTATTTT; CDR3: CASGYGTSSPDTQYF
D: TRBD2; J: TRBJ2-2; size: .; V: TRBV6-2/TRBV6-3; DNA: TGTGCCAGCAGTTACGGCGTGGGGCGGGAGTCAGCGGACACCGGGGAGCTGTTTTTT; CDR3: CASSYGVGRESADTGELFF
D: .; J: TRBJ1-6; size: .; V: TRBV7-9; DNA: TGTGCCATAGACAGTGATAGTTCACCCCTCCACTTT; CDR3: CAIDSDSSPLHF
D: .; J: TRBJ2-7; size: .; V: TRBV28; DNA: TGTGCCAGCAGAGATCTAAGCCCCTACGAGCAGTACTTC; CDR3: CASRDLSPYEQYF
D: TRBD1; J: TRBJ1-1; size: .; V: TRBV27; DNA: TGTGCCAGCAGCCTCCGGGACAGGGTCACTGAAGCTTTCTTT; CDR3: CASSLRDRVTEAFF
D: TRBD1; J: TRBJ1-5; size: .; V: TRBV24-1; DNA: TGTGCCACCAGTGATTCACAGGGGGCAGGGCAGCCCCAGCATTTT; CDR3: CATSDSQGAGQPQHF
D: TRBD1; J: TRBJ1-1; size: .; V: TRBV19; DNA: TGTGCCAGTACTAATCAGGGGGCTCCTCAGAACACTGAAGCTTTCTTT; CDR3: CASTNQGAPQNTEAFF